This paragraph reports one TCR beta chain. Its antigen is not known. This sample is drawn from a study of beta chain features in type 1 diabetes. About the research overall: Regarding age, gender and cell yields, patients proved similar to healthy donors.

CDR3 length: 18 amino acids. With 1 base removed from V and 0 bases from J, the gap between germline ends came to 16 bases. The V gene's germline CDR1 is KGHSH and CDR2 LQKENI. Reverse transcription of all isolated RNA meant that expressed TCRB transcripts were sequenced. Data came from immunoSEQ multiplex PCR; TCRdb stores just in-frame clones and leaves some out. The table lists under 450,000 clones, around 13% of them singletons. Points from the study as a whole: PCR might show a preference for shorter templates, equally across patients and controls. For cells with high TCR expression, cDNA sequencing could yield over-representation.

By way of CD45RO/CCR7/CD25/CD127/CD95/CD27, the CD4+ regulatory, stem cell-like memory, central memory and naive cells were sorted. The TCR originated in a man aged 25 to 40 in good health. Specimen: naive CD4+ T cells from blood. The chain is built from TRBV18 and TRBJ1-5; possible D gene TRBD1, 5 bases. This chain's CDR3 is CASSPQVTEFYSNQPQHF. CDR3 bases: TGTGCCAGCTCACCACAGGTGACAGAGTTTTATAGCAATCAGCCCCAGCATTTT.